The clone carrying this T cell receptor beta chain showed up many times. The study profiled TCR beta VDJ and CDR3 using genomic DNA as template. TCRdb reanalysed the reads using MiXCR and keeps one entry per CDR3 protein. The sample shows about 470,000 distinct CDR3 sequences, around 30% of them seen only once. This specimen belongs to a study of CD8+CD57+ T cells in acquired aplastic anemia. CD8+CD57+ cell expansion had been shown by flow cytometry in patients chosen for sequencing. Material for sequencing was sorted CD4+, CD8+, or CD8+CD57+ T cells (not recorded which) from PBMCs. This clonotype was obtained from a human donor with aplastic anemia.

The CDR3 reads CASSFDRSYEQYF. DNA for the CDR3: TGTGCCAGCAGTTTCGACAGATCCTACGAGCAGTACTTC. This sequence joins TRBV2 and TRBJ2-7, with D maybe TRBD1 (5 bases). The CDR3 spans 13 residues. Germline-derived CDR1 and CDR2 are SNHLY and FYNNEI. The germline V and J ends were trimmed by 5 bases and 1 base, with 9 bases remaining between them. Variable domain in full (rest from reference TRBV2 and TRBJ2-7): EPEVTQTPSHQVTQMGQEVILRCVPISNHLYFYWYRQILGQKVEFLVSFYNNEISEKSEIFDDQFSVERPDGSNFTLKIRSTKLEDSAMYFCASSFDRSYEQYFGPGTRLTVT.